This is a list of T cell receptor beta chains from one sample in a study of cytomegalovirus exposure and HLA in healthy donors. The data were produced by immunoSEQ multiplex PCR, yet TCRdb's version contains in-frame clones alone and is incomplete. The sample yields 150,000 to 160,000 clones, 80% seen once. Sequences were obtained from PBMCs. Source of these receptors: a man aged 25 to 40 in good health and CMV-seropositive. Both conserved end residues are part of each CDR3. D genes are given only for firm matches. For some rows the clone size is stated as once, few or many, or as a class when expanded; others skip it.

>TRBJ1-1|.|once|TRBV21-1
CASGGTVNTEAFF
TGTGCCAGCGGGGGGACGGTGAACACTGAAGCTTTCTTT
>TRBJ1-5|TRBD1|.|TRBV5-8
CASSLGTEERVSNQPQHF
TGTGCCAGCAGCCTAGGGACAGAAGAGAGGGTAAGCAATCAGCCCCAGCATTTT
>TRBJ2-1|TRBD1|.|TRBV5-5
CASSLDRGLGNEQFF
TGTGCCAGCAGCTTGGACAGGGGCCTCGGGAATGAGCAGTTCTTC
>TRBJ2-5|.|.|TRBV28
CASSLGGRMIETQYF
TGTGCCAGCAGTTTAGGCGGTAGGATGATAGAGACCCAGTACTTC
>TRBJ2-6|.|.|TRBV19
CASSLSSGANVLTF
TGTGCCAGTAGTCTGAGTTCTGGGGCCAACGTCCTGACTTTC
>TRBJ2-1|.|.|TRBV5-1
CASSASVENEQFF
TGCGCCAGCAGCGCTAGCGTCGAAAATGAGCAGTTCTTC
>TRBJ1-3|TRBD1|.|TRBV5-1
CASSLATGAGNTIYF
TGCGCCAGCAGCTTGGCCACAGGGGCTGGAAACACCATATATTTT
>TRBJ2-7|TRBD2|.|TRBV4-1
CASSQDWVGETSGSYEQYF
TGCGCCAGCAGCCAAGATTGGGTTGGCGAGACTAGCGGCTCCTACGAGCAGTACTTC
>TRBJ2-2|.|few|TRBV13
CASSQGTGELFF
TGTGCCAGCAGCCAGGGGACCGGGGAGCTGTTTTTT
>TRBJ1-2|.|few|TRBV6-5
CASSPTGNYGYTF
TGTGCCAGCAGCCCGACAGGCAACTATGGCTACACCTTC
>TRBJ2-7|TRBD2|.|TRBV14
CASRLTSGSALEQYF
TGTGCCAGCAGACTCACTAGCGGGAGTGCCCTGGAGCAGTACTTC
>TRBJ1-5|TRBD1|.|TRBV4-1
CASSHIRDSLNQPQHF
TGCGCCAGCAGCCACATCCGGGACAGCCTTAATCAGCCCCAGCATTTT
>TRBJ2-6|TRBD1|.|TRBV5-1
CASSEGQGSGANVLTF
TGCGCCAGCAGCGAGGGACAGGGGTCTGGGGCCAACGTCCTGACTTTC
>TRBJ2-3|TRBD2|few|TRBV11-2
CASRATSGRDTQYF
TGTGCCAGCAGGGCTACTAGCGGGAGAGATACGCAGTATTTT
>TRBJ2-3|TRBD2|.|TRBV4-2
CASSQKTSGRNTDTQYF
TGTGCCAGCAGCCAAAAGACTAGCGGGAGGAACACAGATACGCAGTATTTT
>TRBJ1-1|TRBD1|.|TRBV5-8
CASSLGWDRVTEAFF
TGTGCCAGCAGCTTGGGATGGGACAGGGTCACTGAAGCTTTCTTT
>TRBJ1-5|TRBD1|.|TRBV30
CAWSAGTGVGQPQHF
TGTGCCTGGAGTGCCGGGACAGGGGTGGGACAGCCCCAGCATTTT
>TRBJ2-1|.|.|TRBV19
CASSMGGWNNEQFF
TGTGCCAGTAGTATGGGAGGCTGGAACAATGAGCAGTTCTTC
>TRBJ1-2|.|.|TRBV2
CASRVRGFIGYTF
TGTGCCAGCAGGGTCAGGGGTTTTATTGGCTACACCTTC
>TRBJ1-2|TRBD1|many|TRBV30
CAWRYRDRESGGYTF
TGTGCCTGGAGGTACCGGGACAGGGAATCGGGTGGCTACACCTTC
>TRBJ2-1|TRBD2|.|TRBV7-9
CASSPSSGRVYEQFF
TGTGCCAGCAGCCCCTCTAGCGGGAGGGTGTATGAGCAGTTCTTC
>TRBJ1-1|TRBD1|once|TRBV28
CASSSPTGGNTEAFF
TGTGCCAGCAGTTCCCCGACAGGGGGGAACACTGAAGCTTTCTTT
>TRBJ2-2|.|.|TRBV21-1
CASSKEEGAANTGELFF
TGTGCCAGCAGCAAAGAAGAGGGGGCCGCGAACACCGGGGAGCTGTTTTTT
>TRBJ2-7|.|.|TRBV19
CASSFRDNSYEQYF
TGTGCCAGTAGCTTCCGGGACAACTCCTACGAGCAGTACTTC
>TRBJ2-3|TRBD1|.|TRBV6-1
CASGPGQGVSGTQYF
TGTGCCAGCGGTCCGGGACAGGGGGTCTCAGGTACGCAGTATTTT
>TRBJ2-2|TRBD2|once|TRBV4-2
CASSHSGDTGELFF
TGTGCCAGCAGCCACAGCGGGGACACCGGGGAGCTGTTTTTT
>TRBJ2-7|TRBD1|.|TRBV5-1
CASSLGEGQGNYEQYF
TGCGCCAGCAGCTTGGGGGAGGGACAGGGTAACTACGAGCAGTACTTC
>TRBJ2-7|.|few|TRBV15
CATSRVPLGAVGVHEQYF
TGTGCCACCAGCAGAGTCCCCTTGGGGGCAGTCGGGGTCCACGAGCAGTACTTC
>TRBJ1-3|.|.|TRBV5-5
CASSLARQSSGNTIYF
TGTGCCAGCAGCTTGGCCAGGCAGAGCTCTGGAAACACCATATATTTT
>TRBJ2-3|TRBD2|.|TRBV25-1
CASSEPLAGTTSTDTQYF
TGTGCCAGCAGTGAGCCTCTAGCGGGGACTACTAGCACAGATACGCAGTATTTT
>TRBJ2-1|TRBD1|.|TRBV7-9
CASSPTWDREPNEQFF
TGTGCCAGCAGCCCGACGTGGGACAGGGAACCCAATGAGCAGTTCTTC
>TRBJ1-3|TRBD1|.|TRBV6-6
CASRRQGVGNTIYF
TGTGCCAGCAGACGACAGGGGGTGGGAAACACCATATATTTT
>TRBJ2-3|TRBD1|.|TRBV19
CASSINRGATDTQYF
TGTGCCAGTAGTATAAACAGGGGAGCCACAGATACGCAGTATTTT
>TRBJ2-1|TRBD2|.|TRBV6-1
CASSEMLAGVIEQFF
TGTGCCAGCAGTGAGATGTTAGCGGGAGTAATTGAGCAGTTCTTC